These 27 T cell receptor beta chains were sequenced from one sample in a study of graft-versus-host responses after intestinal transplantation. No antigen has been identified for these receptors. Sequencing used immunoSEQ multiplex PCR; TCRdb keeps in-frame clones, though not all of them. Among 85,000 to 100,000 clones listed, just under 95% were seen once. The sequencing used unstimulated CD8+ T cells sorted from spleen or lymph node cells, collected before transplant. Receptors were obtained from a human donor who was the organ donor for an intestinal transplant.

V usage is TRBV19 and J usage is TRBJ1-1; the D gene is possibly TRBD1 (6 bases). This CDR3 comprises 16 residues. From germline, CDR1 is LNHDA and CDR2 SQIVND (reference sequence). V was shortened by 5 bases and J by 0 bases, with 16 bases between the two germline ends. DNA for the CDR3: TGTGCCAGTAGTCCGGCCGAGACAGGCTTGAACACTGAAGCTTTCTTT. Its translation: CASSPAETGLNTEAFF.

A note on this clone: The junction does not match germline at one end; this may be a read error. The J gene is TRBJ2-3, the V gene TRBV7-9; 9 nucleotides align to TRBD1. The CDR3 is 16 residues long. Germline CDR1 SEHNR, CDR2 FQNEAQ (reference sequence). The CDR3 DNA follows: TGTGCCAGCAGCCTAGCCGGGACAGGGAGCACAGATACGCAGTATTTT. It encodes CASSLAGTGSTDTQYF.

This clone has a single count. The conserved phenylalanine or tryptophan normally closing the CDR3 is absent here, so this likely arose from a read error. The limits of the CDR3 on the DNA are not certain, so only TCRdb's listed CDR3 is given. The rearrangement uses TRBV20-1 and TRBJ1-2; TRBD1, as called in the table, went unchecked against the DNA. Germline loops: CDR1 DFQATT, CDR2 SNEGSKA (reference sequence). Including both end residues, the CDR3 is 11 amino acids long. Here the CDR3 reads CSARNRVYPVV.

The chain carries TRBV5-6 and TRBJ1-2, with D possibly TRBD1 on 5 matching bases. Germline V gene sequence: CDR1 SGHDT, CDR2 YYEEEE. This CDR3 spans 15 amino acids. V dropped 2 bases and J dropped 5 bases, with 16 bases sitting between them. The CDR3 nucleotides read TGTGCCAGCAGCTTATGGCTCTTACAGGCTTATGGCTACACCTTC. Translated: CASSLWLLQAYGYTF.

The rearrangement links TRBV11-3 to TRBJ1-5; perhaps TRBD1 as D (5 bases). Germline CDR1 is SGHNT and CDR2 is YENEEA. V was cut by 3 bases and J by 5 bases, with 8 bases left in between. The CDR3 totals 13 residues. For the CDR3, the DNA is TGTGCCAGCAGCTTGGACACTCATCAGCCCCAGCATTTT. Translated: CASSLDTHQPQHF. Looking up the rest from reference TRBV11-3 and TRBJ1-5 gives the full variable domain: EAGVVQSPRYKIIEKKQPVAFWCNPISGHNTLYWYLQNLGQGPELLIRYENEEAVDDSQLPKDRFSAERLKGVDSTLKIQPAELGDSAVYLCASSLDTHQPQHFGDGTRLSIL.

J is TRBJ2-7 and V is TRBV11-2; 9 bases fit TRBD2. Trimming removed 2 bases from V and 6 bases from J; junction bases left unmatched: 5. CDR1 and CDR2 (germline): SGHAT, FQNNGV. The CDR3 is made up of 14 amino acids. The CDR3 region is CASSLQAGGSEQYF. In nucleotides, the CDR3 is TGTGCCAGCAGCTTACAAGCGGGAGGTTCCGAGCAGTACTTC.

This rearrangement joins TRBV27 to TRBJ2-5; 7 bases line up with TRBD1. Looked up from germline, CDR1 is MNHEY and CDR2 is SMNVEV (reference sequence). There are 14 residues in the CDR3. With 5 bases clipped from V and 4 bases from J, the junction kept 7 bases outside the gene matches. Written as DNA, the CDR3 is TGTGCCAGCAGTCCCCGGACAGGAGGAGAGACCCAGTACTTC. Translating gives CASSPRTGGETQYF.

The chain links TRBV29-1 to TRBJ2-7; maybe TRBD1 (5 bases). The V end lost 7 bases, the J end lost 3 bases, and 16 bases lay between the germline ends. CDR1 and CDR2 from the germline V gene are SQVTM and ANQGSEA. CDR3 length: 13 amino acids. Here the CDR3 reads CSALSRENYEQYF. CDR3 sequence (DNA): TGCAGCGCACTCAGCAGGGAAAACTACGAGCAGTACTTC.

The chain combines TRBV4-2 with TRBJ2-5; 9 bases fit TRBD2. This CDR3 has 14 amino acids. J gave up 5 bases and V 1 base, and 2 bases lay outside the gene matches. Germline CDR1 LGHNA, CDR2 YNFKEQ. The CDR3 reads CASSQVAGVETQYF. The DNA for the CDR3 is TGTGCCAGCAGCCAAGTAGCGGGGGTTGAGACCCAGTACTTC.

V usage is TRBV29-1 and J usage is TRBJ1-2, with a tentative D call TRBD1 (5 bases). The V end was cut by 3 bases, the J end by 3 bases, with 8 bases between. The germline gives CDR1 SQVTM, CDR2 ANQGSEA. This CDR3 is built from 12 residues. CDR3 residues: CSVEGLDYGYTF. CDR3 nucleotides: TGCAGCGTTGAGGGGCTGGACTATGGCTACACCTTC.

V gene TRBV10-3 combines with J gene TRBJ2-7; TRBD2 aligns across 13 bases. This CDR3 contains 17 residues. Germline CDR1 is ENHRY and CDR2 is SYGVKD. The J segment lost 5 bases and the V segment lost 4 bases, leaving 11 bases of the junction unmatched. CDR3 DNA: TGTGCCATCAGTGGAGCCCGACTAGCGGGAGGCGACGACGAGCAGTACTTC. Amino acid sequence: CAISGARLAGGDDEQYF.

The chain has TRBV28 and TRBJ1-2, with D hard to call. V lost 4 bases to trimming and J lost 5 bases, with 17 bases between them. Germline assignment: CDR1 MDHEN and CDR2 SYDVKM. The CDR3 loop spans 15 amino acids. The DNA for the CDR3 is TGTGCCAGCAGTTCCCACCTGCGGCGGTATTATGGCTACACCTTC. As protein: CASSSHLRRYYGYTF.

This clone was picked up one time. The chain joins TRBV29-1 to TRBJ2-3, with D possibly TRBD2 on 5 matching bases. The V and J ends lost 2 bases and 0 bases respectively, with 12 bases between them. In germline, CDR1 is SQVTM, CDR2 ANQGSEA. The CDR3 totals 15 residues. The CDR3 region has the DNA TGCAGCGTTGAAATCGGACTTTGGAGCACAGATACGCAGTATTTT. Encoded protein: CSVEIGLWSTDTQYF.

The chain employs TRBV14 and TRBJ2-1; 8 nucleotides line up with TRBD2. The CDR3 loop spans 14 amino acids. V lost 4 bases and J lost 3; bases outside the gene matches: 2. The germline V gene encodes CDR1 SGHDN and CDR2 FVKESK. CDR3 protein: CASSPGLVYNEQFF. The CDR3 DNA reads TGTGCCAGCAGCCCGGGACTAGTCTACAATGAGCAGTTCTTC.

The CDR3 nucleotides are TGTGCCTGGAGGCAGGTTCTAGCTCGGACCGGGGAGCTGTTTTTT. Protein product: CAWRQVLARTGELFF. The chain is built from TRBV30 and TRBJ2-2; TRBD2 is a possible D gene (5 bases). CDR1 and CDR2 from the germline V gene are GTSNPN and SVGIG (reference sequence). V lost 3 bases to trimming and J lost 5 bases, with 16 bases between them. The CDR3 covers 15 residues.

The chain links TRBV5-4 to TRBJ2-7, with D unclear. Trimming left V 0 bases short and J 6 bases short, with 7 bases between. The CDR3 spans 12 residues. CDR1 SGHNT and CDR2 YYREEE come from the germline V gene (reference sequence). CDR3: CASSLGSGEQYF. Here the CDR3 DNA reads TGTGCCAGCAGCTTGGGTTCCGGCGAGCAGTACTTC.

The rearrangement joins TRBV7-9 to TRBJ1-5, with no clear D. CDR3 length equals 10 residues. V was trimmed by 6 bases and J by 9 bases, leaving 6 bases between them. The V gene's germline CDR1 is SEHNR and CDR2 FQNEAQ (reference sequence). The CDR3 region is CASSPRPQHF. CDR3 in DNA: TGTGCCAGCAGTCCGCGGCCCCAGCATTTT.

V gene TRBV28 combines with J gene TRBJ1-2; 8 nucleotides align to TRBD1. With 3 bases clipped from V and 5 bases from J, the junction kept 2 bases outside the gene matches. The CDR3 is made up of 13 amino acids. Germline loops: CDR1 MDHEN, CDR2 SYDVKM. In nucleotides, the CDR3 is TGTGCCAGCAGTTTGGGACAGGTTTATGGCTACACCTTC. As protein: CASSLGQVYGYTF.

For the CDR3, the DNA is TGTGCCAGCAGTTTTCAGGGGATCCTGGACACAGATACGCAGTATTTT. This codes for CASSFQGILDTDTQYF. The chain combines TRBV6-5 with TRBJ2-3; D possibly corresponds to TRBD1 (6 bases). CDR1 and CDR2 from the germline V gene are MNHEY and SVGAGI. There are 16 residues in the CDR3. The V end was cut by 4 bases, the J end by 2 bases, with 16 bases between.

The chain combines TRBV29-1 with TRBJ2-7; weak D call: TRBD1 (5 bases). Trimming pared 3 bases from V and 3 bases from J, leaving 21 bases between. This CDR3 has 16 residues. Germline V gene lookup returns CDR1 SQVTM and CDR2 ANQGSEA. The CDR3 loop reads CSVETTDTMNYYEQYF. The DNA for the CDR3 is TGCAGCGTTGAGACGACGGACACCATGAACTACTACGAGCAGTACTTC.

The chain combines TRBV11-2 with TRBJ2-7, with D unresolved. CDR1 is SGHAT, CDR2 FQNNGV, per germline. V was trimmed by 0 bases and J by 7 bases, leaving 7 bases between them. The CDR3 has 12 residues. In DNA form, the CDR3 reads TGTGCCAGCAGCTTAGACTCCTTTGAGCAGTACTTC. Translated, it gives CASSLDSFEQYF.

The chain couples TRBV9 to TRBJ2-5, with 8 bases matching TRBD2. V lost 0 bases to trimming and J lost 1 base; unmatched junction nucleotides: 5. Germline V gives CDR1 SGDLS, CDR2 YYNGEE. The CDR3 has 16 residues. The CDR3 reads CASSVDDGGVQETQYF. The CDR3 coding sequence is TGTGCCAGCAGCGTAGATGACGGGGGGGTCCAAGAGACCCAGTACTTC.

This clone was seen once. V usage is TRBV2 and J usage is TRBJ2-2; D possibly corresponds to TRBD1 (6 bases). CDR1 and CDR2 (germline): SNHLY, FYNNEI. The CDR3 consists of 15 residues. The V gene lost 2 bases and the J gene lost 4 bases, with 11 bases spanning the gap. This chain's CDR3 is CASSETGSGTGELFF. CDR3 DNA sequence: TGTGCCAGCAGTGAAACAGGGTCGGGCACCGGGGAGCTGTTTTTT.

This chain uses TRBV4-2 with TRBJ1-2, with D possibly TRBD1 on 5 matching bases. Germline loops: CDR1 LGHNA, CDR2 YNFKEQ. V was cut by 4 bases and J by 2 bases, with 17 bases left in between. The CDR3 totals 16 residues. CDR3 sequence: CASSLNLGQENYGYTF. The CDR3 DNA reads as TGTGCCAGCAGCCTAAACCTGGGGCAGGAGAACTATGGCTACACCTTC.

This chain links TRBV27 with TRBJ2-2; D possibly corresponds to TRBD1 (6 bases). V lost 6 bases, J lost 9 bases, and 11 bases lay in between. CDR1 and CDR2 from the germline V gene are MNHEY and SMNVEV (reference sequence). The CDR3 contains 12 residues. Here the CDR3 DNA reads TGTGCCAGCAGCCCCGACAGGCGGGAGCTGTTTTTT. It specifies CASSPDRRELFF.

This chain connects TRBV4-1 to TRBJ2-7; 9 nucleotides agree with TRBD2. Germline trimming cut 4 bases from V and 2 bases from J; bases unmatched to any gene: 6. This CDR3 has 15 residues. The germline V gene has CDR1 MGHRA and CDR2 YSYEKL. CDR3 amino acids: CASSPRGGGAYEQYF. CDR3 in DNA: TGCGCCAGCAGCCCTCGGGGCGGGGGGGCCTACGAGCAGTACTTC.

The rearrangement links TRBV4-1 to TRBJ1-1; D uncertain. The germline V and J ends were trimmed by 1 base and 6 bases, with 6 bases remaining between them. Germline V CDR1 and CDR2: MGHRA, YSYEKL. The CDR3 is made up of 12 amino acids. DNA of the CDR3: TGCGCCAGCAGCCAAGCAGCGTCTGAAGCTTTCTTT. Its protein product is CASSQAASEAFF.